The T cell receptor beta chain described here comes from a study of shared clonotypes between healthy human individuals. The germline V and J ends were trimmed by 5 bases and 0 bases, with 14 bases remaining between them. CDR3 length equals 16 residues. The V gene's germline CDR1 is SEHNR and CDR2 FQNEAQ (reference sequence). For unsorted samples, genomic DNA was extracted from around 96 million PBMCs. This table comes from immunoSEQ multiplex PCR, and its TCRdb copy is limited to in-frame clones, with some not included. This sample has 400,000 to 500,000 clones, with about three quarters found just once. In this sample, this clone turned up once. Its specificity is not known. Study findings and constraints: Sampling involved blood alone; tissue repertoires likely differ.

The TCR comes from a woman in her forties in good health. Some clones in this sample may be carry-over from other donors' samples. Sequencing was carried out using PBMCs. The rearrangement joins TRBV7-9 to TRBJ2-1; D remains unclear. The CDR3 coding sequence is TGTGCCAGCAGCGCCCTAGGCGGTAGCTCCTACAATGAGCAGTTCTTC. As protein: CASSALGGSSYNEQFF.